This passage covers 20 T cell receptor beta chains from one sample sequenced in a study of cytomegalovirus exposure and HLA in healthy donors. PCR primers comprised 60 Vbeta and 13 Jbeta primers. TCRdb's table, derived via immunoSEQ multiplex PCR, lists solely in-frame clones and lacks some. Here the sample spans about 130,000 clones, just under 80% being singletons. Input material: PBMCs. Source of these receptors: a man aged 25-45 years in good health.

This clone was recorded only once. The chain joins TRBV7-9 to TRBJ2-7, with 9 bases fitting TRBD1. CDR3 length equals 14 residues. J gave up 2 bases and V 5 bases, and 4 bases lay outside the gene matches. The germline CDR1 and CDR2 sequences are SEHNR and FQNEAQ (reference sequence). In nucleotides, the CDR3 is TGTGCCAGCAGCGGTGGGACAGGGACCTACGAGCAGTACTTC. Its protein product is CASSGGTGTYEQYF.

The V gene is TRBV19, the J gene TRBJ2-1; TRBD1 matches 7 bases. The CDR3 runs to 13 residues. V lost 5 bases and J lost 15; bases outside the gene matches: 13. Germline V lookup: CDR1 LNHDA, CDR2 SQIVND (reference sequence). The CDR3 DNA sequence: TGTGCCAGTAGTCCTCGACAGGGTTTTGTACCGTTCTTC. Residues: CASSPRQGFVPFF. The whole variable domain, filled in from reference TRBV19 and TRBJ2-1, reads DGGITQSPKYLFRKEGQNVTLSCEQNLNHDAMYWYRQDPGQGLRLIYYSQIVNDFQKGDIAEGYSVSREKKESFPLTVTSAQKNPTAFYLCASSPRQGFVPFFGPGTRLTVL.

The chain is built from TRBV4-3 and TRBJ1-5, with D unclear. Per germline, CDR1 LGHNA and CDR2 YSLEER. V lost 1 base and J 3 bases, leaving 16 bases between the germline ends. CDR3 length: 17 amino acids. This CDR3 is CASSQAPAGFPNQPQHF. CDR3 coding DNA: TGCGCCAGCAGCCAAGCCCCCGCCGGGTTCCCCAATCAGCCCCAGCATTTT.

CDR3 sequence (DNA): TGTGCCAGCAGTGCCCCGGGACTAGCGGGAGTACGGGAGCAGTTCTTC. Its protein product is CASSAPGLAGVREQFF. This sequence joins TRBV6-4 and TRBJ2-1, with 14 bases matching TRBD2. V lost 4 bases, J lost 10 bases, and 9 bases stayed unmatched. The CDR3 is 16 residues long. Germline V gene sequence: CDR1 MRHNA, CDR2 SNTAGT.

The chain links TRBV7-2 to TRBJ2-1; TRBD1 matches 9 bases. Germline values: CDR1 SGHTA, CDR2 FQGNSA. Trimming removed 4 bases from V and 6 bases from J; junction bases left unmatched: 7. The CDR3 totals 15 residues. As DNA, the CDR3 is TGTGCCAGCAGCTCACAGGGGGCGCTGGGCAATGAGCAGTTCTTC. Translating it yields CASSSQGALGNEQFF.

The V gene is TRBV19, the J gene TRBJ1-2; D perhaps matches TRBD1 (6 bases). Germline V lookup: CDR1 LNHDA, CDR2 SQIVND (reference sequence). The CDR3 is made up of 16 amino acids. V lost 5 bases and J lost 6, with 22 bases in between. This CDR3 reads CASSPNRAIPSNGYTF. DNA of the CDR3: TGTGCCAGTAGTCCTAACAGGGCGATACCGTCTAATGGCTACACCTTC.

The V gene is TRBV29-1, the J gene TRBJ2-1, with no clear D. V shed 4 bases and J shed 9 bases, with 13 bases lying between them. This CDR3 has 12 residues. CDR1 and CDR2 from the germline V gene are SQVTM and ANQGSEA. The CDR3 region has the DNA TGCAGCGTTGCAAAGGCCCGGAGTGAGCAGTTCTTC. Translating it yields CSVAKARSEQFF.

As for this clone: Other DNA sequences in this sample translate to the same CDR3. This chain links TRBV7-2 with TRBJ2-5, with 11 bases lining up with TRBD1. The CDR3 extends over 15 amino acids. Germline-derived CDR1 and CDR2 are SGHTA and FQGNSA. V lost 3 bases to trimming and J lost 6 bases; unmatched junction nucleotides: 6. CDR3 sequence: CASSLDRGLAKTQYF. CDR3 sequence (DNA): TGTGCCAGCAGCTTGGACAGGGGGCTCGCGAAGACCCAGTACTTC.

The CDR3, as DNA: TGTGCCAGCAGTTCTACGCTCGACAGGAAGGGGTTCGTGAAGGGAAAGTTCTTC. It specifies CASSSTLDRKGFVKGKFF. The chain carries TRBV27 and TRBJ2-1; TRBD1 might be the D (6 bases). Trimming pared 4 bases from V and 14 bases from J, leaving 33 bases between. This CDR3 contains 18 residues. Germline CDR1 and CDR2: MNHEY and SMNVEV (reference sequence).

The chain carries TRBV5-6 and TRBJ2-2, with TRBD2 matching 10 bases. With 0 bases clipped from V and 0 bases from J, the junction kept 5 bases outside the gene matches. Germline lookup yields CDR1 SGHDT and CDR2 YYEEEE. This CDR3 is built from 18 residues. DNA for the CDR3: TGTGCCAGCAGCTTGGTGGTAGGGACTAGCGCGAACACCGGGGAGCTGTTTTTT. This gives the protein CASSLVVGTSANTGELFF.

This chain uses TRBV5-4 with TRBJ1-1; TRBD1 is a possible D gene (5 bases). CDR1 and CDR2 from the germline V gene are SGHNT and YYREEE (reference sequence). This CDR3 contains 14 residues. Trimming stripped 10 bases from V and 5 bases from J, with 21 bases between. CDR3 region: CAYNWGGRITEAFF. CDR3 coding DNA: TGTGCCTATAACTGGGGGGGTAGGATAACTGAAGCTTTCTTT.

The chain carries TRBV5-6 and TRBJ2-1; a possible D gene is TRBD1 (5 bases). Germline lookup yields CDR1 SGHDT and CDR2 YYEEEE. The ends were cut back, 9 bases at V and 5 bases at J, with 18 bases in the middle. This CDR3 has 14 residues. The CDR3 nucleotides read TGTGCCACCCGGGTGGGGCAGACTGACAATGAGCAGTTCTTC. Its translation: CATRVGQTDNEQFF.

The chain recombines TRBV7-9 with TRBJ2-3; 8 bases are shared with TRBD1. V shed 5 bases, J shed 2 bases, and the junction held 9 bases outside the gene matches. The CDR3 totals 16 residues. CDR1 is SEHNR, CDR2 FQNEAQ, per germline (reference sequence). As DNA, the CDR3 is TGTGCCAGCAGCGGGTGGACAGGGACACCCACAGATACGCAGTATTTT. Its translation: CASSGWTGTPTDTQYF.

The chain recombines TRBV28 with TRBJ2-1; TRBD2 agrees at 12 bases. The length of the CDR3 is 16 residues. J gave up 6 bases and V 3 bases, and 6 bases lay outside the gene matches. Germline loops: CDR1 MDHEN, CDR2 SYDVKM. The CDR3 DNA reads TGTGCCAGCAGTTTTACAGGACTAGCGGGAAGCAATGAGCAGTTCTTC. Its protein product is CASSFTGLAGSNEQFF.

V is TRBV2 and J is TRBJ2-1, with 14 bases that match TRBD2. Germline assignment: CDR1 SNHLY and CDR2 FYNNEI. This CDR3 region has 18 residues. With V trimmed by 4 bases and J by 3 bases, 8 bases remained unmatched. CDR3 DNA sequence: TGTGCCAGCAGTGCACTTGGGACTAGCGGGAGTGTCTACAATGAGCAGTTCTTC. Encoded protein: CASSALGTSGSVYNEQFF.

This chain connects TRBV7-8 to TRBJ2-7, with 8 bases fitting TRBD2. The CDR3 covers 15 residues. Germline V gene data show CDR1 as SGHVS and CDR2 as FQNEAQ. V lost 0 bases and J lost 6; bases outside the gene matches: 7. CDR3 region: CASSLASGDEGEQYF. The CDR3 DNA sequence: TGTGCCAGCAGCTTAGCTAGCGGGGACGAAGGCGAGCAGTACTTC. Full variable domain (missing parts from reference TRBV7-8 and TRBJ2-7): GAGVSQSPRYKVAKRGQDVALRCDPISGHVSLFWYQQALGQGPEFLTYFQNEAQLDKSGLPSDRFFAERPEGSVSTLKIQRTQQEDSAVYLCASSLASGDEGEQYFGPGTRLTVT.

The chain joins TRBV28 to TRBJ2-7, with D possibly TRBD2 on 5 matching bases. The germline CDR1 and CDR2 sequences are MDHEN and SYDVKM. The CDR3 contains 15 residues. Trimming pared 5 bases from V and 6 bases from J, leaving 20 bases between. CDR3 sequence (DNA): TGTGCCAGCAGTACCATGACTATGGTACGGGGCGAGCAGTACTTC. Protein: CASSTMTMVRGEQYF.

V is TRBV7-9 and J is TRBJ2-3, with TRBD2 as a possible D gene (6 bases). The germline V gene has CDR1 SEHNR and CDR2 FQNEAQ (reference sequence). This CDR3 is 12 amino acids long. The ends were cut back, 10 bases at V and 2 bases at J, with 10 bases in the middle. CDR3 in amino acids: CATGRDTDTQYF. For the CDR3, the DNA is TGTGCCACTGGGCGGGACACAGATACGCAGTATTTT.

CDR3 in amino acids: CASGLADSGNQPQHF. The CDR3 DNA is TGTGCTAGTGGTTTGGCGGACAGCGGCAATCAGCCCCAGCATTTT. This chain joins TRBV12-5 and TRBJ1-5; weak D call: TRBD1 (6 bases). Trimming shortened V by 1 base and J by 2 bases, and 9 bases separated the two germline ends. The germline V gene encodes CDR1 LGHNT and CDR2 FRNRAP. This CDR3 region has 15 residues.

The chain is built from TRBV18 and TRBJ1-2, with 8 positions matching TRBD1. CDR1 and CDR2 from the germline V gene are KGHSH and LQKENI. V shed 3 bases, J shed 4 bases, and the junction held 4 bases outside the gene matches. The CDR3 totals 14 residues. The CDR3 loop is CASSPSGGLYGYTF. The CDR3 nucleotides are TGTGCCAGCTCACCGTCAGGGGGCCTCTATGGCTACACCTTC.